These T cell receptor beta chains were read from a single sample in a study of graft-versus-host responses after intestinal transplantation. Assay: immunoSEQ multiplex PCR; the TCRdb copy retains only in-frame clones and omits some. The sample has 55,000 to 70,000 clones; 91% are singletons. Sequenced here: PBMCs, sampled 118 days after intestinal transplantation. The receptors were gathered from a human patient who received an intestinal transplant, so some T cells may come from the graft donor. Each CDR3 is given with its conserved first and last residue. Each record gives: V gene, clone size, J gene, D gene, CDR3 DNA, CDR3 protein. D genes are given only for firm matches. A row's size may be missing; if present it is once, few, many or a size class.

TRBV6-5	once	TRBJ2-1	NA	TGTGCCAGCAGAGAGGGCCAAGGTAACCATGAGCAGTTCTTC	CASREGQGNHEQFF
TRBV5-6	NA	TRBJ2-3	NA	TGTGCCAGCAGGTACTATCTAGCCCCAGGCACAGATACGCAGTATTTT	CASRYYLAPGTDTQYF
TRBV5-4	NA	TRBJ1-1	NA	TGTGCCAGCAACCACGGGGCACGTAACACTGAAGCTTTCTTT	CASNHGARNTEAFF
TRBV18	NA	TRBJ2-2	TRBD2	TGTGCCAGCTCCATACTAGCGGGGTCGGACACCGGGGAGCTGTTTTTT	CASSILAGSDTGELFF
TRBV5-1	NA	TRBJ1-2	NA	TGCGCCAGCAGCTTGAGCCAGGACCCCTTTAATGGCTACACCTTC	CASSLSQDPFNGYTF
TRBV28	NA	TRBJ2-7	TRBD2	TGTGCCAGCAGTTGGGGGGGCTACGAGCAGTACTTC	CASSWGGYEQYF
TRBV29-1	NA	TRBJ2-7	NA	TGCAGCGGATTCGACCCTACCTCCTACGAGCAGTACTTC	CSGFDPTSYEQYF
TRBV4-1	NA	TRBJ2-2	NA	TGCGCCAGCAGCCAAGATATTTTTGTCACCGGGGAGCTGTTTTTT	CASSQDIFVTGELFF
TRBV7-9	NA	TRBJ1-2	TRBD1	TGTGCCAGCAGCCCTCGGACAGGGGCGGACTATGGCTACACCTTC	CASSPRTGADYGYTF
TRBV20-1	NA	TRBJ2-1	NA	TGCAGTGCAATACGAGACGAGCAGTTCTTC	CSAIRDEQFF
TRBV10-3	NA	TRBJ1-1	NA	TGTGCCATCAGTGAGTCAGGGCGCCCGAACACTGAAGCTTTCTTT	CAISESGRPNTEAFF
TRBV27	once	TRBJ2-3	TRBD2	TGTGCCAGCAGTTTATTAACTAGCGGGAGGACAGATACGCAGTATTTT	CASSLLTSGRTDTQYF
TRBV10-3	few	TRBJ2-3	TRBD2	TGTGCCATCACGGCTAGCGGGAGCCTGGGAGATACGCAGTATTTT	CAITASGSLGDTQYF
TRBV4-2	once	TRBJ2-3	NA	TGTGCCAGCAGCCAGTATAGGGGGGGAGGGGGTACAGATACGCAGTATTTT	CASSQYRGGGGTDTQYF
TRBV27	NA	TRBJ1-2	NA	TGTGCCAGCAGTTTATGGTCGAACTATGGCTACACCTTC	CASSLWSNYGYTF
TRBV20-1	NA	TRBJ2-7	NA	TGCAGTGCCCGGTATTCCTACGAGCAGTACTTC	CSARYSYEQYF
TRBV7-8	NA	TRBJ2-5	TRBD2	TGTGCCAGCAGCTTAGAGCGGGACCGGGCGACCCAGTACTTC	CASSLERDRATQYF
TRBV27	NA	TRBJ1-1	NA	TGTGCCAGCAGTTTACGGACAGCGAACACTGAAGCTTTCTTT	CASSLRTANTEAFF
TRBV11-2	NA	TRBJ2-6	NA	TGTGCCAGCAGCTTAGTTCCGTCTCGCTCTGGGGCCAACGTCCTGACTTTC	CASSLVPSRSGANVLTF
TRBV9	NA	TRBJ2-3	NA	TGTGCCAGCAGCGTAGAAGGGCCCCGCGGAGATACGCAGTATTTT	CASSVEGPRGDTQYF
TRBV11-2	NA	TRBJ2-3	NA	TGTGCCAGCAGTTTTCTTAGCACAGATACGCAGTATTTT	CASSFLSTDTQYF
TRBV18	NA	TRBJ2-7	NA	TGTGCCAGCTCACCACTAGACCTGTACGAGCAGTACTTC	CASSPLDLYEQYF
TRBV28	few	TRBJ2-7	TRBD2	TGTGCCAGCAGCCCCCTGACTAGCGGGAGGGCGCACGAGCAGTACTTC	CASSPLTSGRAHEQYF
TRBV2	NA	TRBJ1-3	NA	TGTGCCAGCAGTGGGGGCTTCTCTGGAAACACCATATATTTT	CASSGGFSGNTIYF
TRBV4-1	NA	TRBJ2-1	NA	TGCGCCAGCAGCCAAGTCGCGATAGGGAGACTGGGAATAAATGAGCAGTTCTTC	CASSQVAIGRLGINEQFF
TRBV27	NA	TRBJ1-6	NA	TGTGCCGGCAGTCCCACAGGGCGGAGGTATTCACCCCTCCACTTT	CAGSPTGRRYSPLHF
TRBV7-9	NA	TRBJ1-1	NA	TGTGCCAGCAGCTTAGTTTCGGCGGAGGGGAACACTGAAGCTTTCTTT	CASSLVSAEGNTEAFF
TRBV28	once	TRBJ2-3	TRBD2	TGTGCCAGCAGTACGAGACTAGCGGGAGTCTCAGATACGCAGTATTTT	CASSTRLAGVSDTQYF
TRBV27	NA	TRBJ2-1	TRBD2	TGTGCCAGCAGTTTAGTACTAGCGGGAGGCTACAATGAGCAGTTCTTC	CASSLVLAGGYNEQFF
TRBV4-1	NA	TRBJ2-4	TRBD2	TGCGCCAGCAGCCAAGACCGCGGGGGCAAAAACATTCAGTACTTC	CASSQDRGGKNIQYF
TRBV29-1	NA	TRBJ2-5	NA	TGCAGCGTTGAAAGAGGCGGGACATACCAAGAGACCCAGTACTTC	CSVERGGTYQETQYF
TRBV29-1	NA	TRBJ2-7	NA	TGCAGCGTTCGCCTACATGACCCACGAGCAGCCTACGAGCAGTACTTC	CSVRLHDPRAAYEQYF
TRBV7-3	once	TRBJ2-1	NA	TGTGCCAGCAGCCCAAGCCCCTCCTACAATGAGCAGTTCTTC	CASSPSPSYNEQFF
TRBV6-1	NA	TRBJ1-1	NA	TGTGCCAGCAGTGAACCGGGACGGCACACTGAAGCTTTCTTT	CASSEPGRHTEAFF
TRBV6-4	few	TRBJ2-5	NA	TGTGCCAGCAGTGAGGGAGCGGAAGAGACCCAGTACTTC	CASSEGAEETQYF
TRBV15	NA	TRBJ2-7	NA	TGTGCCACCAGCAAAAGCTACGAGCAGTACTTC	CATSKSYEQYF
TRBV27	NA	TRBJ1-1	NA	TGTGCCAGCAGTTTCCAGGGGCCCCGGGGGGAAGCTTTCTTT	CASSFQGPRGEAFF
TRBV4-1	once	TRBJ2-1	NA	TGCGCCAGCAGCCAAGATCAGTATTTCGGCAGATACAATGAGCAGTTCTTC	CASSQDQYFGRYNEQFF
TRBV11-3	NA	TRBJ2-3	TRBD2	TGTGCCAGCAGCTTGAGAGCGGGAGCGGACACAGATACGCAGTATTTT	CASSLRAGADTDTQYF
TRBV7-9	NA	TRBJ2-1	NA	TGTGCCAGCAGCTTAAAAGGGGTTGAGCAGTTCTTC	CASSLKGVEQFF
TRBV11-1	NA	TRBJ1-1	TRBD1	TGTGCCAGCGGACCGGATGACAGGGGGGTGGCCACTGAAGCTTTCTTT	CASGPDDRGVATEAFF